This T cell receptor beta chain was retrieved from a study of blood T cells in healthy people across ages. Study-level findings and limits: Naive CD4+ cell counts and diversity both ran higher in long-lived than in aged donors. Strongly correlated with naive T cell percentage was TCR beta diversity.

As for this clonotype: What it binds is not known.

Next came a second PCR, run for about 6 to 12 cycles, which used a sample-barcoded 5' primer along with a J-beta primer mix. Each cDNA was tagged by a template-switch adaptor containing 12 random nucleotides. TCRdb re-called the 5' RACE reads with MiXCR, one entry per CDR3 protein. In the table there are 900,000 to 950,000 distinct CDR3 sequences, just under 30% of which are singletons. The V end lost 5 bases, the J end lost 2 bases, and 11 bases lay between the germline ends. This CDR3 has 14 amino acids. Germline CDR1 SGHTA, CDR2 FQGTGA. The same data also contributed to another study, on T cells of mothers and their children.

The sequenced sample consisted of blood. This TCR derives from a woman in her 40s in good health. The chain couples TRBV7-3 to TRBJ2-3; D gene unclear. The CDR3 nucleotides read TGTGCCAGCAGCCCGGCCGGAATCACAGATACGCAGTATTTT. It is translated as CASSPAGITDTQYF.